The 11 T cell receptor beta chains below come from one sample, sequenced in a study of shared clonotypes between healthy human individuals. This table comes from immunoSEQ multiplex PCR, and its TCRdb copy is limited to in-frame clones, with some not included. The sample yields around 600,000 clones, approximately 96% seen once. The naive CD8 subset, CD45RO-negative cells positively selected for CCR7, excluded terminally differentiated effector memory CD45RA+ cells. Material: naive CD8+ T cells sorted from blood. The receptor source for this set is a woman younger than 45 in good health.

The chain carries TRBV4-1 and TRBJ1-2; D is uncertain. The CDR3 totals 12 residues. The germline gives CDR1 MGHRA, CDR2 YSYEKL. Trimming took 1 base from V and 7 from J, leaving 7 bases between them. The CDR3 DNA follows: TGCGCCAGCAGCCAAGGACCCTTTGGCTACACCTTC. Residues: CASSQGPFGYTF.

The chain combines TRBV7-9 with TRBJ2-2, with TRBD2 as a possible D gene (5 bases). The CDR3 runs to 14 residues. The V and J ends lost 3 bases and 3 bases respectively, with 8 bases between them. The germline gives CDR1 SEHNR, CDR2 FQNEAQ (reference sequence). The CDR3 protein is CASSFLGDTGELFF. In DNA, the CDR3 is TGTGCCAGCAGCTTCTTGGGAGACACCGGGGAGCTGTTTTTT.

This chain joins TRBV7-8 and TRBJ2-5; D is ambiguous. CDR3 length: 11 residues. Germline V CDR1 and CDR2: SGHVS, FQNEAQ. Trimming shortened V by 4 bases and J by 9 bases, and 9 bases separated the two germline ends. Here the CDR3 reads CASSSNLPQYF. CDR3 nucleotide sequence: TGTGCCAGCAGCTCCAACCTCCCCCAGTACTTC.

The genes are TRBV27 and TRBJ2-7, with 8 positions matching TRBD2. With V trimmed by 10 bases and J by 3 bases, 8 bases remained unmatched. Germline lookup yields CDR1 MNHEY and CDR2 SMNVEV (reference sequence). This CDR3 is 13 amino acids long. For the CDR3, the DNA is TGTGCCACTGCGAGCGGGAGCGGCTACGAGCAGTACTTC. As protein: CATASGSGYEQYF.

This chain links TRBV27 with TRBJ1-6; possible D gene TRBD1, 6 bases. From germline, CDR1 is MNHEY and CDR2 SMNVEV (reference sequence). The V and J ends lost 2 bases and 5 bases respectively, with 10 bases between them. This CDR3 region has 15 residues. The CDR3 here is CASSLRTAHNSPLHF. CDR3 coding DNA: TGTGCCAGCAGTTTAAGGACAGCCCATAATTCACCCCTCCACTTT.

The rearrangement uses TRBV13 and TRBJ2-7; unclear D gene. The CDR3 sequence is 15 residues long. V was trimmed by 5 bases and J by 0 bases, leaving 14 bases between them. Germline loops: CDR1 PRHDT, CDR2 FYEKMQ (reference sequence). The CDR3 loop reads CASSPEGSSSYEQYF. The CDR3 bases are TGTGCCAGCAGCCCCGAAGGGTCCTCCTCCTACGAGCAGTACTTC.

With respect to this clone: The same CDR3 also results from other DNA sequences found in this sample. The chain employs TRBV12-5 and TRBJ2-2, with unresolved D. V gave up 3 bases and J gave up 3 bases, with 2 bases separating them. This CDR3 spans 12 amino acids. CDR1 and CDR2 (germline): LGHNT, FRNRAP. The CDR3 DNA is TGTGCTAGTGGTTTTGACACCGGGGAGCTGTTTTTT. Amino acid sequence: CASGFDTGELFF.

The CDR3 spells CASSWGSNQPQHF. Here the CDR3 DNA reads TGTGCCAGCAGTTGGGGCAGCAATCAGCCCCAGCATTTT. V is TRBV27 and J is TRBJ1-5; a possible D gene is TRBD1 (5 bases). The CDR3 sequence is 13 residues long. The V gene lost 4 bases and the J gene lost 1 base, with 5 bases spanning the gap. CDR1 MNHEY and CDR2 SMNVEV come from the germline V gene (reference sequence).

The rearrangement joins TRBV28 to TRBJ1-2; 7 nucleotides match TRBD1. This CDR3 is built from 13 residues. From germline, CDR1 is MDHEN and CDR2 SYDVKM. V shed 5 bases, J shed 3 bases, and the junction held 3 bases outside the gene matches. This chain's CDR3 is CASSDREDYGYTF. For the CDR3, the DNA is TGTGCCAGCAGTGACAGGGAGGACTATGGCTACACCTTC.

The rearrangement joins TRBV5-6 to TRBJ2-1; weak D call: TRBD1 (6 bases). Germline V CDR1 and CDR2: SGHDT, YYEEEE. With 3 bases removed from V and 6 bases from J, the gap between germline ends came to 19 bases. The CDR3 runs to 16 residues. The CDR3 DNA reads TGTGCCAGCAGCTCGGTGATAGGGGGAGACCCCAATGAGCAGTTCTTC. This encodes CASSSVIGGDPNEQFF.

The chain recombines TRBV9 with TRBJ1-5; the D gene is possibly TRBD1 (5 bases). The CDR3 is made up of 15 amino acids. CDR1 SGDLS and CDR2 YYNGEE come from the germline V gene. Trimming took off 6 bases at V and 1 base at J, with 14 bases between the two ends. The CDR3: CASNPAGYSNQPQHF. The CDR3 nucleotides are TGTGCCAGCAACCCCGCAGGGTACAGCAATCAGCCCCAGCATTTT.